A single sample is the source of the 16 T cell receptor beta chains below, sequenced in a study of blood T cell repertoires in COVID-19. Profiling relied on immunoSEQ multiplex PCR, and the TCRdb table lists in-frame clones only, not all of them. The sample shows approximately 100,000 clones, around 92% of them seen only once. The sequenced sample was peripheral blood. These receptors were obtained from a man aged 50-59 years with active COVID-19.

The chain carries TRBV5-1 and TRBJ2-5; D might be TRBD2 (5 bases). V lost 4 bases and J 4 bases, leaving 14 bases between the germline ends. Germline CDR1 is SGHRS and CDR2 is YFSETQ. There are 14 residues in the CDR3. The CDR3 loop is CASSVSSTRETQYF. The CDR3 DNA is TGCGCCAGCAGCGTCTCTAGCACAAGAGAGACCCAGTACTTC.

The rearrangement uses TRBV27 and TRBJ1-4, with 7 bases lining up with TRBD1. The trim removed 5 bases at V and 4 bases at J, leaving 7 bases unmatched. In germline, CDR1 is MNHEY, CDR2 SMNVEV (reference sequence). The CDR3 consists of 15 residues. The CDR3: CASSLRRQGNEKLFF. The CDR3 DNA reads TGTGCCAGCAGTCTTCGCCGACAGGGTAATGAAAAACTGTTTTTT.

The rearrangement uses TRBV28 and TRBJ2-7; no firm D call. The V end was cut by 2 bases, the J end by 7 bases, with 18 bases between. The CDR3 has 15 residues. Germline V gene data show CDR1 as MDHEN and CDR2 as SYDVKM. The CDR3 DNA follows: TGTGCCAGCAGTTTAATGGGTGGGCAGGATAAGGAGCAGTACTTC. This gives the protein CASSLMGGQDKEQYF.

This chain joins TRBV7-6 and TRBJ2-7, with 10 bases that match TRBD1. Losses at the gene ends were 5 bases for V and 7 bases for J; bases not matched to a gene: 5. Germline V CDR1 and CDR2: SGHVS, FNYEAQ. The CDR3 covers 13 residues. The DNA for the CDR3 is TGTGCCAGCAGCCGACAGGGGGCTGAGGAGCAGTACTTC. This codes for CASSRQGAEEQYF.

The CDR3 nucleotides are TGCGCCAGCAGCTCGGGACAGAGTTTAATGAACACTGAAGCTTTCTTT. This translates into CASSSGQSLMNTEAFF. The chain carries TRBV5-1 and TRBJ1-1; 7 bases map to TRBD1. Germline assignment: CDR1 SGHRS and CDR2 YFSETQ. This CDR3 region has 16 residues. V shed 3 bases and J 0 bases; nucleotides not matched to a gene: 8.

The chain links TRBV6-6 to TRBJ2-7; 12 bases agree with TRBD2. J lost 6 bases, V lost 6 bases, and 6 bases had no gene match. Germline lookup yields CDR1 MNHNY and CDR2 SVGAGI (reference sequence). The CDR3 loop spans 14 amino acids. DNA of the CDR3: TGTGCCAGCAGCCGGACTAGCGGGGTATCCGAGCAGTACTTC. This gives the protein CASSRTSGVSEQYF.

This rearrangement joins TRBV7-8 to TRBJ1-2, with D maybe TRBD1 (6 bases). Germline values: CDR1 SGHVS, CDR2 FQNEAQ. This CDR3 region has 15 residues. V was pared by 3 bases and J by 4 bases, with 15 bases between. CDR3 in amino acids: CASSLVQGGSYGYTF. The CDR3, as DNA: TGTGCCAGCAGCTTGGTACAGGGTGGCAGCTATGGCTACACCTTC.

The gene calls are TRBV5-4 and TRBJ2-5, with 10 bases identical to TRBD2. With V trimmed by 3 bases and J by 4 bases, 6 bases remained unmatched. From germline, CDR1 is SGHNT and CDR2 YYREEE (reference sequence). The CDR3 has 15 residues. The CDR3: CASSSSSGSVETQYF. The CDR3 DNA reads TGTGCCAGCAGCTCCTCTAGCGGGAGTGTAGAGACCCAGTACTTC.

The rearrangement uses TRBV19 and TRBJ1-5; TRBD1 might be the D (6 bases). The length of the CDR3 is 17 residues. The V end lost 2 bases, the J end lost 0 bases, and 14 bases lay between the germline ends. Per the germline V gene, CDR1 is LNHDA and CDR2 is SQIVND (reference sequence). The chain's CDR3 is CASSIPTGFRSNQPQHF. The CDR3 DNA reads TGTGCCAGTAGTATACCCACAGGGTTCCGTAGCAATCAGCCCCAGCATTTT.

The chain has TRBV28 and TRBJ2-7, with 14 bases fitting TRBD2. The CDR3 runs 16 residues. CDR1 and CDR2 from the germline V gene are MDHEN and SYDVKM. Trimming at V came to 4 bases and at J to 6 bases, leaving 8 bases not matched to a gene. CDR3 loop: CASSSPGTSGSSEQYF. DNA for the CDR3: TGTGCCAGCAGTTCCCCAGGGACTAGCGGGAGCTCCGAGCAGTACTTC.

The chain couples TRBV27 to TRBJ2-7; D not certain. The CDR3 is 11 amino acids. V lost 6 bases to trimming and J lost 5 bases, with 8 bases between them. Germline V lookup: CDR1 MNHEY, CDR2 SMNVEV (reference sequence). The CDR3 bases are TGTGCCAGCAGACCCCGGGACGAGCAGTACTTC. Translation: CASRPRDEQYF.

The genes are TRBV11-3 and TRBJ2-1; D is unclear. The V end was cut by 1 base, the J end by 2 bases, with 3 bases between. The CDR3 contains 13 residues. The germline V gene has CDR1 SGHNT and CDR2 YENEEA. The chain's CDR3 is CASSLGTYNEQFF. The CDR3, as DNA: TGTGCCAGCAGCTTAGGTACCTACAATGAGCAGTTCTTC.

The chain combines TRBV3-1 (or the pseudogene TRBV3-2) with TRBJ2-3; no clear D. Trimming removed 2 bases at V and 2 bases at J, with 11 bases between. This CDR3 is 15 amino acids long. The germline gives CDR1 LGHDT, CDR2 YNNKEL (reference sequence). The CDR3 DNA sequence: TGTGCCAGCAGCCAACGTCGACTCCACACAGATACGCAGTATTTT. Translated: CASSQRRLHTDTQYF.

The chain joins TRBV5-6 to TRBJ2-7, with D tentatively TRBD2 (6 bases). The CDR3 covers 14 residues. Trimming shortened V by 2 bases and J by 3 bases, and 12 bases separated the two germline ends. Germline CDR1 SGHDT, CDR2 YYEEEE. The CDR3 loop is CASSLELRDYEQYF. The CDR3 DNA is TGTGCCAGCAGCTTAGAACTGCGGGACTACGAGCAGTACTTC.

This clone was counted a few times. V gene TRBV11-3 combines with J gene TRBJ2-7, with 9 bases matching TRBD1. V shed 0 bases, J shed 2 bases, and the junction held 5 bases outside the gene matches. The CDR3 has 16 amino acids. Germline V gene sequence: CDR1 SGHNT, CDR2 YENEEA. CDR3 sequence (DNA): TGTGCCAGCAGCTTAGAAACGGGACAGGGCACCTACGAGCAGTACTTC. It is translated as CASSLETGQGTYEQYF.

V usage is TRBV27 and J usage is TRBJ2-2, with 9 bases matching TRBD1. The junction had 7 bases not matched to a gene; V was cut back by 5 bases and J by 3 bases. CDR1 is MNHEY, CDR2 SMNVEV, per germline (reference sequence). This CDR3 has 16 amino acids. The CDR3 here is CASSKTWTGDTGELFF. The CDR3 DNA is TGTGCCAGCAGTAAGACGTGGACAGGGGACACCGGGGAGCTGTTTTTT.